Listed below are T cell receptor beta chains from one sample, sequenced in a study of blood T cell repertoires in COVID-19. Assay: immunoSEQ multiplex PCR; the TCRdb copy retains only in-frame clones and omits some. The sample gives around 100,000 clones, roughly 80% of which show up once; under 2% is in the top ten. Sequencing input: peripheral blood. All receptors come from a man aged 45 to 65 with acute or convalescent COVID-19. Each CDR3 is given with its conserved first and last residue.

v_call cdr3_aa
TRBV2 CASHFLPRRDGYGYTF
TRBV6-1 CASSEAGAGINYGYTF
TRBV10-3 CAISESPGAGSGYTF
TRBV4-1 CASSQGWRGGRGELFF
TRBV5-6 CASSSDSYNSPLHF
TRBV5-1 CASSGQNTEAFF
TRBV28 CASIQAGVQETQYF
TRBV9 CASSVASTGGNGYTF
TRBV7-9 CASRGRTGAGTEAFF
TRBV6-6 CASSNPLGRGGNEQYF
TRBV6-5 CASSFSGEGDTQYF
TRBV5-4 CASSLPGLAYGYTF
TRBV10-3 CAISLLGRGGTDTQYF
TRBV19 CASSYPSAATLHF
TRBV28 CASSPSGQGIYGYTF
TRBV19 CASTSGGYYGYTF
TRBV5-4 CASSPTRGGAYNEQFF
TRBV6-6 CASSYAQVHNSPLHF
TRBV12-3/TRBV12-4 CASSLGEDTEAFF
TRBV5-1 CASSIEQGYSGYTF
TRBV7-2 CASSSTTGLEAFF
TRBV3-1/TRBV3-2 CASGEQNRGYTEAFF
TRBV24-1 CATSDKDSYTDTQYF
TRBV29-1 CSAARDTGELFF
TRBV11-2 CASSPPGLRTDTQYF
TRBV6-4 CASSAASGSGYTF
TRBV24-1 CATSDPDQRGEAFF
TRBV3-1/TRBV3-2 CASSQVGADTQYF
TRBV4-1 CASSQDDRPLSYTF
TRBV7-2 CASSLMTGLNYGYTF
TRBV19 CASSIRRSNTGELFF
TRBV4-1 CASSPATGNNEKLFF
TRBV19 CASSTGQGNTGELFF
TRBV5-4 CASSTGQGAEANYGYTF
TRBV5-8 CASSLQGFDQPQHF